The sequence of this T cell receptor beta chain was determined in a study of T cells in Graves' hyperthyroidism and ophthalmopathy. Study-level points and caveats: Ophthalmopathy was predicted by the model a median of roughly 6.7 months ahead of onset.

In the ophthalmopathy cohort, Clinical Activity Score was at least 3, NOSPECS grade at least 4, and duration under 3 months. This clonotype came up many times. The target antigen is unknown. Amplified regions were TCR beta CDR3 sequences from RNA transcripts. HTBI primers drove first-round RT-PCR of the TCR CDR3. TCRdb passed the multiplex PCR reads through MiXCR, listing each CDR3 protein once. The sample holds 450,000 to 650,000 distinct CDR3 sequences, over 15% seen once. This CDR3 is 15 amino acids long. V was pared by 6 bases and J by 3 bases, with 5 bases of the junction left unmatched. Germline lookup yields CDR1 MNHEY and CDR2 SVGEGT.

The receptor comes from a woman aged 18-30 years with Graves' ophthalmopathy. The rearrangement links TRBV6-2 or TRBV6-3 to TRBJ2-3, with 11 bases fitting TRBD2. The sample comprised blood. CDR3 amino acids: CASRGSGGATDTQYF. CDR3 coding DNA: TGTGCCAGCAGAGGTAGCGGGGGGGCAACAGATACGCAGTATTTT.